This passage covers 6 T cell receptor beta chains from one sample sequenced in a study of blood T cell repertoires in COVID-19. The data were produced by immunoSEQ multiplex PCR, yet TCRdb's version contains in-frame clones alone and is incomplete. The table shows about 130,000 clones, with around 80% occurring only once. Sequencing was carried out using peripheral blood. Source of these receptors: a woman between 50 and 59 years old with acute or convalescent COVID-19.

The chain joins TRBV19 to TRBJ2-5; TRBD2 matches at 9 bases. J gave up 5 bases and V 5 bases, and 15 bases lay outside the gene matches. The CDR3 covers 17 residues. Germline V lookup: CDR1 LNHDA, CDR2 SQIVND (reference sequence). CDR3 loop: CASSAKLGTSQMETQYF. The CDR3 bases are TGTGCCAGTAGTGCAAAACTAGGGACTAGCCAGATGGAGACCCAGTACTTC.

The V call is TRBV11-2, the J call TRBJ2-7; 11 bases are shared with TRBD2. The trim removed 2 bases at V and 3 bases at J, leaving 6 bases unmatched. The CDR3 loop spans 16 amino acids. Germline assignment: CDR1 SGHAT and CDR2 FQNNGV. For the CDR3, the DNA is TGTGCCAGCAGCTTAATAGCGGGAGGGGTAGTCTACGAGCAGTACTTC. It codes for CASSLIAGGVVYEQYF.

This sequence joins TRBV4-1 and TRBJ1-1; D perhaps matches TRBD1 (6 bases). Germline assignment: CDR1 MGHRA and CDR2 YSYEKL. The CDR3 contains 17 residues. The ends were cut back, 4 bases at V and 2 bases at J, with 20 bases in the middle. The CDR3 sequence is CASSRGPIRTANTEAFF. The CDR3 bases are TGCGCCAGCAGCCGGGGGCCTATTCGGACGGCAAACACTGAAGCTTTCTTT.

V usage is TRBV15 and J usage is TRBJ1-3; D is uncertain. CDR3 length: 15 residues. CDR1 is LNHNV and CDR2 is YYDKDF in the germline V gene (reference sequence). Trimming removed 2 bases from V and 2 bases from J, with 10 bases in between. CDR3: CATSRYLEPGNTIYF. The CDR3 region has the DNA TGTGCCACCAGCAGATATTTGGAGCCTGGAAACACCATATATTTT.

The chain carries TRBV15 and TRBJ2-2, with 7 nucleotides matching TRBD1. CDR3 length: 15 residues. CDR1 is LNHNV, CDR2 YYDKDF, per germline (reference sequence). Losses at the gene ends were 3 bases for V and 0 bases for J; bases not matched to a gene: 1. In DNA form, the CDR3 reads TGTGCCACCAGCAGGGACAGGCCGAACACCGGGGAGCTGTTTTTT. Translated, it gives CATSRDRPNTGELFF. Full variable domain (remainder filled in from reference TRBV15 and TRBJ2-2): DAMVIQNPRYQVTQFGKPVTLSCSQTLNHNVMYWYQQKSSQAPKLLFHYYDKDFNNEADTPDNFQSRRPNTSFCFLDIRSPGLGDTAMYLCATSRDRPNTGELFFGEGSRLTVL.

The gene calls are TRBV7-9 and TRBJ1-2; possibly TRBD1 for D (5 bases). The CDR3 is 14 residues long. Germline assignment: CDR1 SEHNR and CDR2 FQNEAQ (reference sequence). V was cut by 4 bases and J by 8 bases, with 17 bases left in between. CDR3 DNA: TGTGCCAGCAGCTCCTCTAACCAGGGTCGGGGCTACACCTTC. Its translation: CASSSSNQGRGYTF.